This note documents a single T cell receptor (beta chain) sequence. The CDR3 is made up of 12 amino acids. V was trimmed by 5 bases and J by 8 bases, leaving 9 bases between them. This entry belongs to a study of T cells after yellow fever vaccination. One entry per CDR3 protein results from TCRdb running MiXCR on the 5' RACE reads. This sample yields 300,000 to 350,000 distinct CDR3 sequences, of which around 4.1% are seen a single time; 20% to 25% belongs to the top ten. The chain employs TRBV12-3 or TRBV12-4 and TRBJ1-4, with D unclear. This specimen consisted of PBMCs, obtained 5 days after the yellow fever booster vaccination. The receptor comes from a man younger than 35 who received the YFV17D yellow fever vaccine. The CDR3 coding sequence is TGTGCCAGCAGTCCCTATCTCGAAAAACTGTTTTTT. The encoded protein is CASSPYLEKLFF.